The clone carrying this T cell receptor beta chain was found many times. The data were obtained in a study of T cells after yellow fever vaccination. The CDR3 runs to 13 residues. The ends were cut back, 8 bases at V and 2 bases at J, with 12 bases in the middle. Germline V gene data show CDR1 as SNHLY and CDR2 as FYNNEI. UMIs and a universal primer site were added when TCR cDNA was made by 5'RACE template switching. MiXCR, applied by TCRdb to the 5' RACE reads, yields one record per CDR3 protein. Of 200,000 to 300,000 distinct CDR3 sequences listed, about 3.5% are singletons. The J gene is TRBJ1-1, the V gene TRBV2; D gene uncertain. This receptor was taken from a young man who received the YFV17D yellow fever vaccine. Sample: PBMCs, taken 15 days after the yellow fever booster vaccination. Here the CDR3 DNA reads TGTGCCAGCCGACTGGGAGTCAACACTGAAGCTTTCTTT. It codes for CASRLGVNTEAFF.